The T cell receptor beta chain under discussion was sequenced for a study of blood T cells in healthy people across ages. About the research overall: About one barcoded beta molecule per two T cells was the capture yield of template switching.

For the second PCR, which ran for 7 to 11 cycles, a sample-barcoded 5' primer and a J-beta primer mix were used. Template switching added a 12-random-nucleotide identifier to every cDNA molecule. MiXCR, run by TCRdb on the 5' RACE reads, gives a single entry per CDR3 protein. The sample holds some 670,000 distinct CDR3 sequences, 52% seen once. The germline gives CDR1 SNHLY, CDR2 FYNNEI. With V trimmed by 7 bases and J by 3 bases, 5 bases remained unmatched. CDR3 length: 13 amino acids. This clonotype was seen a few times. Its matching antigen is unknown. Overall study results and limits: The percentage of naive T cells correlated strongly with TCR beta diversity. Estimates based on one million T cells were treated as lower bounds.

J is TRBJ2-5 and V is TRBV2; TRBD1 aligns across 7 bases. Source material: blood. The TCR comes from a woman aged 80 or over in good health. In DNA form, the CDR3 reads TGTGCCAGCATGGTGACAGGGAAAGAGACCCAGTACTTC. Protein sequence: CASMVTGKETQYF.